These 21 T cell receptor beta chains originate from one sample sequenced in a study of cytomegalovirus exposure and HLA in healthy donors. PCR was performed using 60 Vbeta and 13 Jbeta primers. Clones were sequenced by immunoSEQ multiplex PCR, and TCRdb holds only the in-frame ones, with some missing. The sample has about 180,000 clones; 75% to 85% are singletons. Sample: PBMCs. These receptors came from a girl aged 2 to 9 in good health and CMV-seropositive.

The J gene is TRBJ2-3, the V gene TRBV7-9, with 9 bases that match TRBD2. CDR3 size: 14 residues. Germline CDR1 is SEHNR and CDR2 is FQNEAQ (reference sequence). V lost 8 bases and J lost 3; bases outside the gene matches: 6. CDR3 sequence (DNA): TGTGCCAGCTTTCTTGCGGGAGGGACAGATACGCAGTATTTT. Amino acids: CASFLAGGTDTQYF.

This clone showed up just once. This chain uses TRBV6-1 with TRBJ1-2, with 9 bases aligning to TRBD1. The CDR3 sequence is 15 residues long. V lost 6 bases to trimming and J lost 6 bases; unmatched junction nucleotides: 11. The germline gives CDR1 MNHNS, CDR2 SASEGT. In DNA, the CDR3 is TGTGCCAGCAGCCTACCGACAGGGGGAATGGATGGCTACACCTTC. Its translation: CASSLPTGGMDGYTF.

This chain connects TRBV12-5 to TRBJ1-2; 7 bases map to TRBD1. CDR1 LGHNT and CDR2 FRNRAP come from the germline V gene. V trimming: 9 bases; J trimming: 0 bases; junction bases outside the gene matches: 10. CDR3 length: 15 residues. CDR3 sequence reads: CASLGQAISNYGYTF. CDR3 coding DNA: TGTGCTAGCCTCGGACAGGCGATTTCTAACTATGGCTACACCTTC.

The V and J genes are TRBV2 and TRBJ1-4; no clear D gene. Germline V gene sequence: CDR1 SNHLY, CDR2 FYNNEI. The CDR3 is 17 amino acids. V lost 0 bases and J lost 7, with 18 bases in between. In nucleotides, the CDR3 is TGTGCCAGCAGTGAAGCCGGAGGCCTCCCAAAAAGTGAAAAACTGTTTTTT. This translates into CASSEAGGLPKSEKLFF.

This clone was recorded a few times. V and J are TRBV5-1 and TRBJ1-4, with D maybe TRBD1 (6 bases). Trimming took off 0 bases at V and 3 bases at J, with 12 bases between the two ends. Germline CDR1 and CDR2: SGHRS and YFSETQ. The CDR3 runs 16 residues. The CDR3 DNA follows: TGCGCCAGCAGCTTGGATAACAGGGTGGCTAATGAAAAACTGTTTTTT. It is translated as CASSLDNRVANEKLFF.

This clone turned up a few times. The DNA of the CDR3 is TGTGCCAGCAGTGAAATTGCGGGGGCAGTTACAGATACGCAGTATTTT. It encodes CASSEIAGAVTDTQYF. The rearrangement joins TRBV2 to TRBJ2-3, with a possible D match to TRBD2 (7 bases). This CDR3 is built from 16 residues. Trimming pared 2 bases from V and 3 bases from J, leaving 15 bases between. Germline CDR1 SNHLY, CDR2 FYNNEI.

This sequence joins TRBV18 and TRBJ2-1; tentative D call: TRBD1 (7 bases). CDR1 and CDR2 from the germline V gene are KGHSH and LQKENI. The CDR3 extends over 13 amino acids. The V and J ends lost 3 bases and 12 bases respectively, with 15 bases between them. CDR3 amino acids: CASSPPPGGRQFF. The CDR3 DNA follows: TGTGCCAGCTCACCTCCTCCAGGGGGGCGGCAGTTCTTC. Filled out from reference TRBV18 and TRBJ2-1, the complete variable domain reads NAGVMQNPRHLVRRRGQEARLRCSPMKGHSHVYWYRQLPEEGLKFMVYLQKENIIDESGMPKERFSAEFPKEGPSILRIQQVVRGDSAAYFCASSPPPGGRQFFGPGTRLTVL.

The CDR3, as DNA: TGTGCCAGCAGTGAAGGGCCCACAGATACGCAGTATTTT. Its protein is CASSEGPTDTQYF. The chain couples TRBV6-1 to TRBJ2-3; D unresolved. Germline-derived CDR1 and CDR2 are MNHNS and SASEGT. V was clipped by 1 base and J by 2 bases, with 4 bases between them. The CDR3 runs to 13 residues.

The rearrangement joins TRBV28 to TRBJ1-1; possibly TRBD1 for D (5 bases). CDR1 is MDHEN and CDR2 is SYDVKM in the germline V gene. The CDR3 loop spans 14 amino acids. Trimming stripped 4 bases from V and 5 bases from J, with 14 bases between. The CDR3 loop is CASSSDRRGTEAFF. The CDR3 bases are TGTGCCAGCAGTTCCGACAGAAGGGGTACTGAAGCTTTCTTT.

In this sample, this clone turned up once. The chain has TRBV5-1 and TRBJ1-6; D is perhaps TRBD1 (5 bases). The ends were cut back, 4 bases at V and 4 bases at J, with 15 bases in the middle. CDR1 and CDR2 (germline): SGHRS, YFSETQ. CDR3 length: 16 amino acids. The CDR3 coding sequence is TGCGCCAGCAGCATAAGCCCGGGACTGTATAATTCACCCCTCCACTTT. Translated, it gives CASSISPGLYNSPLHF.

The chain combines TRBV5-1 with TRBJ2-1; the match to TRBD2 covers 7 bases. The ends lost 0 bases at V and 3 bases at J; junction bases unmatched: 24. CDR1 and CDR2 (germline): SGHRS, YFSETQ. This CDR3 contains 22 residues. CDR3 loop: CASSLEAFCLATVGGSYNEQFF. The CDR3 nucleotides are TGCGCCAGCAGCTTGGAAGCGTTCTGTTTAGCTACCGTCGGCGGGAGCTACAATGAGCAGTTCTTC.

J is TRBJ2-7 and V is TRBV6-1; 8 positions match TRBD2. The CDR3 is made up of 17 amino acids. Germline CDR1 is MNHNS and CDR2 is SASEGT. Trimming removed 1 base from V and 0 bases from J; junction bases left unmatched: 8. The CDR3 DNA is TGTGCCAGCAGTGAAGTGACCCCCGGGACTAGCTCCTACGAGCAGTACTTC. Translation gives CASSEVTPGTSSYEQYF.

This clone was counted once. The CDR3 here is CASSESGETQYF. The CDR3 nucleotides read TGCGCCAGCAGCGAGTCGGGGGAGACCCAGTACTTC. The genes are TRBV5-1 and TRBJ2-5; possible D gene TRBD2, 5 bases. V was pared by 4 bases and J by 5 bases, with 9 bases between. The CDR3 extends over 12 amino acids. Germline V lookup: CDR1 SGHRS, CDR2 YFSETQ.

This chain joins TRBV4-1 and TRBJ2-3; D is possibly TRBD2 (7 bases). CDR3 length: 17 residues. Germline V gene lookup returns CDR1 MGHRA and CDR2 YSYEKL. The V gene lost 1 base and the J gene lost 3 bases, with 17 bases spanning the gap. Here the CDR3 reads CASSQGPGAGDTDTQYF. CDR3 in DNA: TGCGCCAGCAGCCAAGGGCCGGGGGCGGGAGATACAGATACGCAGTATTTT.

This chain joins TRBV4-1 and TRBJ2-1; possibly TRBD1 for D (6 bases). The CDR3 loop spans 15 amino acids. Looked up from germline, CDR1 is MGHRA and CDR2 is YSYEKL. The V gene lost 3 bases and the J gene lost 3 bases, with 12 bases spanning the gap. The CDR3 nucleotides read TGCGCCAGCAGCCAGGGACACGGCCTCTACAATGAGCAGTTCTTC. This codes for CASSQGHGLYNEQFF.

V is TRBV19 and J is TRBJ1-5; 8 positions agree with TRBD1. V lost 4 bases, J lost 2 bases, and 16 bases stayed unmatched. The CDR3 is 19 residues long. Germline V lookup: CDR1 LNHDA, CDR2 SQIVND (reference sequence). Here the CDR3 reads CASSKFPTGVISGNQPQHF. The CDR3 bases are TGTGCCAGTAGTAAGTTCCCGACAGGGGTAATATCGGGCAATCAGCCCCAGCATTTT.

This clone has a single count. This chain uses TRBV14 with TRBJ2-1, with D possibly being TRBD2 (5 bases). Between the trimmed V and J ends, which lost 0 bases and 5 bases, there was a span of 11 bases. Germline-derived CDR1 and CDR2 are SGHDN and FVKESK. The CDR3 sequence is 15 residues long. The CDR3 sequence: CASSQDLPGDNEQFF. Written as DNA, the CDR3 is TGTGCCAGCAGCCAAGATCTTCCCGGGGACAATGAGCAGTTCTTC.

J is TRBJ1-1 and V is TRBV28; TRBD1 matches at 7 bases. The CDR3 length is 15 residues. CDR1 MDHEN and CDR2 SYDVKM come from the germline V gene. J lost 3 bases, V lost 6 bases, and 10 bases had no gene match. CDR3 nucleotide sequence: TGTGCCAGCAGGACGGCGGGACAGTATTACACTGAAGCTTTCTTT. Protein: CASRTAGQYYTEAFF.

The chain employs TRBV15 and TRBJ2-4; possible D gene TRBD2, 7 bases. Germline values: CDR1 LNHNV, CDR2 YYDKDF (reference sequence). V dropped 5 bases and J dropped 6 bases, with 20 bases sitting between them. The CDR3 sequence is 16 residues long. Here the CDR3 reads CATSGGGNLRGNIQYF. DNA of the CDR3: TGTGCCACCAGCGGGGGGGGGAACCTCAGGGGAAACATTCAGTACTTC.

The table lists this clone with a count of one. The chain couples TRBV7-3 to TRBJ2-3; no firm D call. Germline V gives CDR1 SGHTA, CDR2 FQGTGA. V dropped 5 bases and J dropped 0 bases, with 12 bases sitting between them. This CDR3 has 15 amino acids. CDR3 region: CASSPYPRSTDTQYF. The CDR3 nucleotides read TGTGCCAGCAGCCCCTACCCGAGGAGCACAGATACGCAGTATTTT.

The CDR3, as DNA: TGTGCCAGCAGTTACTCAAGCGGGAGTTTAAACGAGCAGTACTTC. Its protein is CASSYSSGSLNEQYF. The chain employs TRBV6-6 and TRBJ2-5, with TRBD2 matching 8 bases. The DNA matches TRBJ2-7 better at its end, which makes the J call doubtful. The germline gives CDR1 MNHNY, CDR2 SVGAGI (reference sequence). This CDR3 is built from 15 residues.